The 28 T cell receptor beta chains presented below share a single source sample, sequenced in a study of control samples from healthy donors and cancer patients. Profiled with immunoSEQ multiplex PCR; TCRdb holds only in-frame clones, not every one. The profile covers around 180,000 clones, with 70% to 90% appearing a single time and around 5% taken by the ten largest. Specimen: blood. Receptor source: a woman in her thirties in good health.

The chain joins TRBV19 to TRBJ1-2; tentative D call: TRBD1 (6 bases). The CDR3 extends over 13 amino acids. Looked up from germline, CDR1 is LNHDA and CDR2 is SQIVND (reference sequence). The ends were cut back, 7 bases at V and 3 bases at J, with 12 bases in the middle. The CDR3 loop reads CASTPGEHYGYTF. Here the CDR3 DNA reads TGTGCCAGTACCCCAGGGGAGCACTATGGCTACACCTTC.

This chain links TRBV5-6 with TRBJ1-6, with D unclear. CDR1 is SGHDT, CDR2 YYEEEE, per germline. This CDR3 is 12 amino acids long. Trimming shortened V by 2 bases and J by 5 bases, and 2 bases separated the two germline ends. CDR3: CASSLDNSPLHF. DNA of the CDR3: TGTGCCAGCAGCTTAGATAATTCACCCCTCCACTTT.

V and J are TRBV4-1 and TRBJ2-1; D not certain. Germline V lookup: CDR1 MGHRA, CDR2 YSYEKL. Trimming removed 0 bases at V and 9 bases at J, with 18 bases between. The CDR3 contains 16 residues. The CDR3 coding sequence is TGCGCCAGCAGCCAAGATCTGGCCAGAGGATTCAGTGAGCAGTTCTTC. This sequence encodes CASSQDLARGFSEQFF.

This clone has just one count. The chain is built from TRBV5-4 and TRBJ2-3; the D gene is possibly TRBD2 (7 bases). CDR3 length: 16 residues. Germline CDR1 reads SGHNT; CDR2 reads YYREEE (reference sequence). Trimming pared 0 bases from V and 2 bases from J, leaving 13 bases between. CDR3 sequence reads: CASSLGPGGHTDTQYF. CDR3 in DNA: TGTGCCAGCAGCTTGGGGCCGGGGGGCCACACAGATACGCAGTATTTT. The entire variable domain, with the rest obtained from reference TRBV5-4 and TRBJ2-3, is as follows: ETGVTQSPTHLIKTRGQQVTLRCSSQSGHNTVSWYQQALGQGPQFIFQYYREEENGRGNFPPRFSGLQFPNYSSELNVNALELDDSALYLCASSLGPGGHTDTQYFGPGTRLTVL.

The V gene is TRBV2, the J gene TRBJ1-2; a weak D match, TRBD1 (6 bases). The germline V gene encodes CDR1 SNHLY and CDR2 FYNNEI. The V and J ends lost 8 bases and 4 bases respectively, with 17 bases between them. The CDR3 contains 14 residues. DNA of the CDR3: TGTGCCAGCGGATTTGGGGGGCGCGGCTATGGCTACACCTTC. As protein: CASGFGGRGYGYTF.

The V call is TRBV25-1, the J call TRBJ1-4; D unclear. Per germline, CDR1 MGHDK and CDR2 SYGVNS. The V and J ends lost 7 bases and 5 bases respectively, with 14 bases between them. CDR3 size: 14 residues. CDR3 sequence (DNA): TGTGCCAGCACTAGGGATGAAGGCAATGAAAAACTGTTTTTT. Translating gives CASTRDEGNEKLFF.

The chain has TRBV6-1 and TRBJ1-3; 7 bases are a match to TRBD1. The V segment lost 5 bases and the J segment 4 bases; nucleotides outside the gene matches: 8. Germline V gene lookup returns CDR1 MNHNS and CDR2 SASEGT. There are 15 residues in the CDR3. CDR3: CASSLTTGEGNTIYF. In DNA form, the CDR3 reads TGTGCCAGCAGTCTCACAACAGGGGAGGGAAACACCATATATTTT.

The chain uses TRBV18 and TRBJ1-3; D remains ambiguous. With 4 bases removed from V and 3 bases from J, the gap between germline ends came to 13 bases. The V gene's germline CDR1 is KGHSH and CDR2 LQKENI. The CDR3 is 15 residues long. DNA for the CDR3: TGTGCCAGCTCACGGAGCGCCGGTAGTGGAAACACCATATATTTT. Translated, it gives CASSRSAGSGNTIYF.

The chain is built from TRBV5-4 and TRBJ1-2, with D perhaps matching TRBD1 (5 bases). The CDR3 sequence is 15 residues long. Trimming took 3 bases from V and 4 from J, leaving 16 bases between them. CDR1 is SGHNT, CDR2 YYREEE, per germline (reference sequence). The CDR3 region is CASSSPTGTGYGYTF. CDR3 nucleotide sequence: TGTGCCAGCAGCTCACCGACCGGGACGGGCTATGGCTACACCTTC.

The chain carries TRBV19 and TRBJ1-2; 8 positions agree with TRBD1. Per germline, CDR1 LNHDA and CDR2 SQIVND (reference sequence). This CDR3 has 14 amino acids. Unmatched junction bases numbered 9, after V lost 5 bases and J lost 7 bases. CDR3: CASSEQGEVSGYTF. The CDR3 DNA reads as TGTGCCAGTAGTGAACAGGGGGAAGTTAGTGGCTACACCTTC.

V usage is TRBV25-1 and J usage is TRBJ2-1; TRBD2 matches at 9 bases. CDR1 and CDR2 (germline): MGHDK, SYGVNS. J was trimmed by 1 base and V by 6 bases; bases with no gene match: 7. The CDR3 contains 16 residues. The CDR3 bases are TGTGCCAGCAGCTTCGGACTAGCGCATTCCTACAATGAGCAGTTCTTC. Protein sequence: CASSFGLAHSYNEQFF.

The chain uses TRBV18 and TRBJ2-1, with no clear D. This CDR3 is built from 14 residues. From germline, CDR1 is KGHSH and CDR2 LQKENI. Trimming removed 3 bases from V and 8 bases from J, with 14 bases in between. CDR3 DNA sequence: TGTGCCAGCTCACCGCCGCTATCAACGTATGAGCAGTTCTTC. Translation gives CASSPPLSTYEQFF.

The chain uses TRBV23-1 and TRBJ2-3; the D is unclear. TRBV23-1 carries the ORF label, with uncertain function. The CDR3 totals 15 residues. Trimming pared 3 bases from V and 0 bases from J, leaving 10 bases between. The CDR3 sequence: CASSHSPRSTDTQYF. The DNA for the CDR3 is TGCGCCAGCAGTCACTCGCCCCGGAGCACAGATACGCAGTATTTT.

V and J are TRBV4-1 and TRBJ1-1; D is ambiguous. CDR3 length: 13 residues. V lost 2 bases and J lost 2, with 6 bases in between. The germline gives CDR1 MGHRA, CDR2 YSYEKL. The CDR3 nucleotides read TGCGCCAGCAGCCAATGGGGAAACACTGAAGCTTTCTTT. Encoded protein: CASSQWGNTEAFF.

This rearrangement joins TRBV19 to TRBJ1-6, with a possible D match to TRBD1 (5 bases). Trimming pared 7 bases from V and 8 bases from J, leaving 9 bases between. CDR3 length: 12 residues. Germline V gene lookup returns CDR1 LNHDA and CDR2 SQIVND (reference sequence). In DNA, the CDR3 is TGTGCCAGTACTCAGACAGATTCACCCCTCCACTTT. Translating it yields CASTQTDSPLHF. The entire variable domain, with the rest obtained from reference TRBV19 and TRBJ1-6, is as follows: DGGITQSPKYLFRKEGQNVTLSCEQNLNHDAMYWYRQDPGQGLRLIYYSQIVNDFQKGDIAEGYSVSREKKESFPLTVTSAQKNPTAFYLCASTQTDSPLHFGNGTRLTVT.

The rearrangement joins TRBV13 to TRBJ1-2; TRBD1 might be the D (5 bases). Trimming removed 1 base from V and 2 bases from J, with 11 bases in between. This CDR3 is 15 amino acids long. Germline CDR1 reads PRHDT; CDR2 reads FYEKMQ (reference sequence). Written as DNA, the CDR3 is TGTGCCAGCAGCTTAGAGCGGGGGGAAAACTATGGCTACACCTTC. It encodes CASSLERGENYGYTF.

The CDR3 is CASSLRFNEQFF. For the CDR3, the DNA is TGTGCCAGCAGCTTGAGGTTTAATGAGCAGTTCTTC. The gene calls are TRBV5-6 and TRBJ2-1; D remains unclear. The CDR3 extends over 12 amino acids. Germline V gives CDR1 SGHDT, CDR2 YYEEEE. V was clipped by 1 base and J by 7 bases, with 6 bases between them.

The chain uses TRBV10-3 and TRBJ2-5, with 9 bases fitting TRBD1. This CDR3 spans 16 amino acids. Per germline, CDR1 ENHRY and CDR2 SYGVKD. V was clipped by 6 bases and J by 3 bases; unmatched bases: 11. The chain's CDR3 is CAIRGGGTGSEETQYF. The CDR3 coding sequence is TGTGCCATCAGGGGGGGAGGGACAGGGTCTGAAGAGACCCAGTACTTC.

This chain links TRBV9 with TRBJ1-2, with D tentatively TRBD1 (5 bases). The V end lost 3 bases, the J end lost 5 bases, and 17 bases lay between the germline ends. CDR1 is SGDLS, CDR2 YYNGEE, per germline. This CDR3 is 15 amino acids long. CDR3 DNA sequence: TGTGCCAGCAGCGGGGTAAGGGGTAGGGAGTATGGCTACACCTTC. Translated: CASSGVRGREYGYTF.

The genes are TRBV4-1 and TRBJ2-7; unclear D gene. The CDR3 runs 16 residues. V shed 1 base and J shed 1 base, with 14 bases lying between them. Germline V gives CDR1 MGHRA, CDR2 YSYEKL. CDR3 DNA sequence: TGCGCCAGCAGCCAAGGCGGCATAGGGTCTTCCTACGAGCAGTACGTC. Its translation is CASSQGGIGSSYEQYV.

CDR3 protein: CSASELAGVSRFF. For the CDR3, the DNA is TGCAGTGCTAGTGAACTAGCGGGAGTGTCTCGGTTCTTC. This chain uses TRBV20-1 with TRBJ2-1, with 11 bases fitting TRBD2. The CDR3 has 13 amino acids. The V and J ends lost 3 bases and 15 bases, in that order; junction bases with no gene match: 10. Germline V gene data show CDR1 as DFQATT and CDR2 as SNEGSKA (reference sequence).

The genes are TRBV5-1 and TRBJ1-1, with D unclear. Trimming removed 1 base from V and 7 bases from J, with 17 bases in between. CDR1 is SGHRS and CDR2 is YFSETQ in the germline V gene. This CDR3 is 15 amino acids long. The CDR3 DNA reads TGCGCCAGCAGCTTGCGCCAGAGTGAGACCCGTGAAGCTTTCTTT. Amino acids: CASSLRQSETREAFF.

The rearrangement uses TRBV5-1 and TRBJ1-2; no clear D. The CDR3 sequence is 14 residues long. The V end was cut by 0 bases, the J end by 4 bases, with 10 bases between. CDR1 SGHRS and CDR2 YFSETQ come from the germline V gene. The chain's CDR3 is CASSLGGNRYGYTF. CDR3 DNA sequence: TGCGCCAGCAGCTTGGGAGGGAACCGCTATGGCTACACCTTC. The full variable domain, with the rest looked up from reference TRBV5-1 and TRBJ1-2, is KAGVTQTPRYLIKTRGQQVTLSCSPISGHRSVSWYQQTPGQGLQFLFEYFSETQRNKGNFPGRFSGRQFSNSRSEMNVSTLELGDSALYLCASSLGGNRYGYTFGSGTRLTVV.

V is TRBV9 and J is TRBJ2-7; the D gene is possibly TRBD1 (5 bases). V lost 0 bases to trimming and J lost 3 bases, with 13 bases between them. This CDR3 has 15 amino acids. CDR1 is SGDLS and CDR2 is YYNGEE in the germline V gene. The CDR3 coding sequence is TGTGCCAGCAGCGTAGGACAGTCCCCCCTCTACGAGCAGTACTTC. Protein product: CASSVGQSPLYEQYF. Using reference TRBV9 and TRBJ2-7 for the parts outside the CDR3, the full variable domain is DSGVTQTPKHLITATGQRVTLRCSPRSGDLSVYWYQQSLDQGLQFLIQYYNGEERAKGNILERFSAQQFPDLHSELNLSSLELGDSALYFCASSVGQSPLYEQYFGPGTRLTVT.

This chain links TRBV5-1 with TRBJ1-1; maybe TRBD1 (5 bases). CDR3 size: 16 residues. V gave up 0 bases and J gave up 1 base, with 13 bases separating them. Germline assignment: CDR1 SGHRS and CDR2 YFSETQ. CDR3 nucleotides: TGCGCCAGCAGCTTGGAAGGGGCCGGGGGGAACACTGAAGCTTTCTTT. As protein: CASSLEGAGGNTEAFF.

The chain is built from TRBV9 and TRBJ2-1; no definite D call. V lost 2 bases, J lost 9 bases, and 12 bases lay in between. The CDR3 loop spans 13 amino acids. The V gene's germline CDR1 is SGDLS and CDR2 YYNGEE. CDR3 bases: TGTGCCAGCAGCGTCGCTGACATGGGTGAGCAGTTCTTC. Translation: CASSVADMGEQFF.

The V and J genes are TRBV29-1 and TRBJ2-7, with a tentative D call TRBD2 (5 bases). Germline V gene data show CDR1 as SQVTM and CDR2 as ANQGSEA. This CDR3 has 15 residues. V was pared by 1 base and J by 4 bases, with 17 bases between. CDR3 residues: CSVEAAGPRGYEQYF. CDR3 in DNA: TGCAGCGTTGAAGCTGCCGGTCCACGGGGTTACGAGCAGTACTTC.

This rearrangement joins TRBV11-1 to TRBJ1-6; 8 bases map to TRBD1. The CDR3 spans 14 residues. Germline CDR1 is SGHAT and CDR2 is FQDESV (reference sequence). V was pared by 3 bases and J by 10 bases, with 5 bases of the junction left unmatched. The CDR3 sequence is CASSFQTGESPLHF. The CDR3 bases are TGTGCCAGCAGCTTTCAGACAGGGGAGTCACCCCTCCACTTT.